This TCR beta chain was sequenced for a study of cytotoxic CD8 clonotypes in ibrutinib-treated CLL. Findings of the study overall: Age-matched healthy donor levels were exceeded by baseline clonality, which tracked circulating CD8+ T-cell counts.

A word on this clone: Its cognate antigen is unknown.

Data came from immunoSEQ multiplex PCR; TCRdb stores just in-frame clones and leaves some out. The sample records 97,000 or so clones, around 73% being singletons. In germline, CDR1 is MDHEN, CDR2 SYDVKM. V lost 6 bases, J lost 7 bases, and 9 bases lay in between. The CDR3 extends over 11 amino acids. The TCR originated in a human donor with chronic lymphocytic leukemia. Sequencing used PBMCs, obtained after 12 months of ibrutinib treatment. This chain connects TRBV28 to TRBJ1-1; D unclear. The CDR3 DNA reads TGTGCCAGCAGCTTTAGCGGTGAAGCTTTCTTT. It encodes CASSFSGEAFF.